This TCR beta chain originates from a study of shared clonotypes between healthy human individuals. Study findings and constraints: On the whole, naive subsets had larger estimated richness than memory subsets had.

V was pared by 1 base and J by 8 bases, with 10 bases of the junction left unmatched. This CDR3 has 16 residues. The germline gives CDR1 ENHRY, CDR2 SYGVKD. The repertoire was sequenced with immunoSEQ multiplex PCR; TCRdb's copy has only in-frame clones and lacks some. This sample has approximately 710,000 clones, with roughly 91% found just once. Of note for this clone: As yet, its antigen is unknown.

This rearrangement joins TRBV10-3 to TRBJ2-1; 8 positions agree with TRBD2. Specimen: memory CD8+ T cells from PBMCs. The subset denotes: CD45RO+ cells pooled with CCR7-negative TemRA cells. This clonotype originated in a man aged 18 to 29 in good health. Some clones in this sample may be carry-over from other donors' samples. The CDR3 DNA follows: TGTGCCATCAGTGAGTTGGCTAGCGGGCCAAGGGATGAGCAGTTCTTC. Amino acid sequence: CAISELASGPRDEQFF.